Listed below are T cell receptor beta chains from one sample, sequenced in a study of PD-L1 blockade in urothelial cancer. Assay used: immunoSEQ multiplex PCR; TCRdb lists only in-frame clones, some missing. Of fewer than 40,000 clones listed, more than 75% were seen once; the top ten hold more than 3%. The specimen was PBMCs, collected around atezolizumab (anti-PD-L1) treatment. The receptor set was obtained from a man aged 50-59 years with urothelial cancer. CDR3s include the opening cysteine and the closing phenylalanine or tryptophan. Each record gives: V gene, clone size, J gene, D gene, CDR3 protein, CDR3 DNA. D genes are given only for firm matches. Size is omitted from some rows. Given values are once, few, many or a class for expanded clones.

V: TRBV5-1; size: once; J: TRBJ2-7; D: TRBD1; CDR3: CASSLQFLGQGYEQYF; DNA: TGCGCCAGCAGCTTGCAGTTTTTGGGACAGGGGTACGAGCAGTACTTC
V: TRBV11-3; size: -; J: TRBJ2-2; D: -; CDR3: CASSFNRAGGELFF; DNA: TGTGCCAGCAGCTTCAACAGGGCCGGCGGGGAGCTGTTTTTT
V: TRBV7-3; size: -; J: TRBJ1-1; D: TRBD1; CDR3: CASSGGQGGFGHTEAFF; DNA: TGTGCCAGCAGCGGCGGACAGGGGGGATTTGGGCACACTGAAGCTTTCTTT
V: TRBV27; size: once; J: TRBJ1-4; D: TRBD1; CDR3: CASRQGRSEKLFF; DNA: TGTGCCAGTAGACAGGGTAGGAGTGAAAAACTGTTTTTT
V: TRBV15; size: -; J: TRBJ2-7; D: -; CDR3: CATSRGRGTGSEQYF; DNA: TGTGCCACCAGCAGAGGGAGGGGCACGGGATCCGAGCAGTACTTC
V: TRBV27; size: -; J: TRBJ2-3; D: TRBD2; CDR3: CASSFQLAGYSDTQYF; DNA: TGTGCCAGCAGTTTCCAATTAGCGGGGTATTCAGATACGCAGTATTTT
V: TRBV6-4; size: once; J: TRBJ2-3; D: TRBD2; CDR3: CASSDRSGTSDTQYF; DNA: TGTGCCAGCAGTGACAGGAGCGGGACCTCAGATACGCAGTATTTT
V: TRBV5-1; size: -; J: TRBJ2-7; D: TRBD1; CDR3: CASSLWGQGSGYEQYF; DNA: TGCGCCAGCAGCTTGTGGGGACAGGGGAGTGGGTACGAGCAGTACTTC
V: TRBV7-2; size: few; J: TRBJ1-5; D: -; CDR3: CASSPQGSNQPQHF; DNA: TGTGCCAGCAGCCCCCAGGGTAGCAATCAGCCCCAGCATTTT
V: TRBV14; size: few; J: TRBJ1-1; D: -; CDR3: CASSQSDRTQEEAFF; DNA: TGTGCCAGCAGCCAATCAGACAGAACCCAAGAGGAAGCTTTCTTT
V: TRBV5-1; size: -; J: TRBJ1-1; D: TRBD1; CDR3: CASSMPGGLAEAFF; DNA: TGCGCCAGCAGCATGCCAGGGGGCCTTGCTGAAGCTTTCTTT
V: TRBV7-9; size: -; J: TRBJ2-7; D: -; CDR3: CASSPLSEQYF; DNA: TGTGCCAGCAGCCCCCTCTCCGAGCAGTACTTC
V: TRBV2; size: -; J: TRBJ2-2; D: -; CDR3: CASIGPGNTGELFF; DNA: TGTGCCAGCATTGGGCCAGGGAACACCGGGGAGCTGTTTTTT
V: TRBV23-1; size: -; J: TRBJ2-7; D: -; CDR3: CASTKQDPRTYEQYF; DNA: TGCGCCAGCACGAAACAGGACCCTAGAACCTACGAGCAGTACTTC
V: TRBV5-4; size: -; J: TRBJ1-1; D: -; CDR3: CASSLLRDLNTEAFF; DNA: TGTGCCAGCAGCTTACTCAGGGATTTGAACACTGAAGCTTTCTTT
V: TRBV6-6; size: -; J: TRBJ2-5; D: -; CDR3: CASSYVGGSETQYF; DNA: TGTGCCAGCAGTTACGTAGGGGGATCGGAGACCCAGTACTTC
V: TRBV7-2; size: -; J: TRBJ2-1; D: -; CDR3: CASSLVGANEQFF; DNA: TGTGCCAGCAGCTTAGTGGGGGCTAATGAGCAGTTCTTC
V: TRBV28; size: -; J: TRBJ2-7; D: -; CDR3: CASSDWGVGLYEQYF; DNA: TGTGCCAGCAGTGATTGGGGGGTTGGGTTATACGAGCAGTACTTC
V: TRBV2; size: -; J: TRBJ1-5; D: -; CDR3: CASGRSGLGSNQPQHF; DNA: TGTGCCAGCGGAAGATCAGGGTTGGGGAGCAATCAGCCCCAGCATTTT
V: TRBV28; size: once; J: TRBJ2-7; D: -; CDR3: CASGLIYEQYF; DNA: TGTGCCAGCGGTCTAATCTACGAGCAGTACTTC
V: TRBV27; size: once; J: TRBJ2-3; D: -; CDR3: CASSTVNTDTQYF; DNA: TGTGCCAGCAGCACTGTGAACACAGATACGCAGTATTTT
V: TRBV19; size: -; J: TRBJ2-1; D: TRBD2; CDR3: CASRTSGSVYNEQFF; DNA: TGTGCCAGTAGAACTAGCGGGAGTGTCTACAATGAGCAGTTCTTC
V: TRBV7-9; size: -; J: TRBJ2-2; D: -; CDR3: CASSLVQGLTGELFF; DNA: TGTGCCAGCAGCTTAGTACAGGGACTAACCGGGGAGCTGTTTTTT
V: TRBV7-9; size: -; J: TRBJ2-1; D: -; CDR3: CASSFEGSSYNEQFF; DNA: TGTGCCAGCAGCTTTGAGGGCAGCTCCTACAATGAGCAGTTCTTC
V: TRBV5-4; size: once; J: TRBJ2-2; D: -; CDR3: CASSATGTLDTGELFF; DNA: TGTGCCAGCAGCGCAACCGGGACACTGGACACCGGGGAGCTGTTTTTT
V: TRBV27; size: -; J: TRBJ1-4; D: -; CDR3: CASTPFRGMGEKLFF; DNA: TGTGCCAGCACCCCCTTTCGGGGGATGGGTGAAAAACTGTTTTTT
V: TRBV27; size: -; J: TRBJ2-7; D: -; CDR3: CASSLGGQAIEQYF; DNA: TGTGCCAGCAGTTTGGGAGGACAGGCGATCGAGCAGTACTTC
V: TRBV2; size: -; J: TRBJ2-3; D: -; CDR3: CATVTDTQYF; DNA: TGTGCCACCGTAACAGATACGCAGTATTTT
V: TRBV4-3; size: -; J: TRBJ2-5; D: TRBD2; CDR3: CASSQWGGSQETQYF; DNA: TGCGCCAGCAGCCAATGGGGGGGTTCCCAAGAGACCCAGTACTTC
V: TRBV7-9; size: -; J: TRBJ2-7; D: TRBD1; CDR3: CASSSDGTGDYEQYF; DNA: TGTGCCAGCAGCTCCGACGGGACAGGGGACTACGAGCAGTACTTC
V: TRBV28; size: -; J: TRBJ2-1; D: -; CDR3: CASSGVGEQFF; DNA: TGTGCCAGCAGCGGAGTCGGGGAGCAGTTCTTC